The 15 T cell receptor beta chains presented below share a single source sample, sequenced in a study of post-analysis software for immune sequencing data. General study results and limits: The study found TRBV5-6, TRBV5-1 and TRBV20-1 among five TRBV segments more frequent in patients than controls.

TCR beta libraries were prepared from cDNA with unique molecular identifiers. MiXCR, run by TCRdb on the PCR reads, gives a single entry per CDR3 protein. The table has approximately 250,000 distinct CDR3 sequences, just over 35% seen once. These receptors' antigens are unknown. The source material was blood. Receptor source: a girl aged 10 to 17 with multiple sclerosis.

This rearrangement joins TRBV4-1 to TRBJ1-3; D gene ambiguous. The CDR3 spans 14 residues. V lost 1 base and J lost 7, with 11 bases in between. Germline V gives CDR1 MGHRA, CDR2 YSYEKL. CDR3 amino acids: CASSQAPLSNTIYF. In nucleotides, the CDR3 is TGCGCCAGCAGCCAAGCCCCGTTGTCCAACACCATATATTTT.

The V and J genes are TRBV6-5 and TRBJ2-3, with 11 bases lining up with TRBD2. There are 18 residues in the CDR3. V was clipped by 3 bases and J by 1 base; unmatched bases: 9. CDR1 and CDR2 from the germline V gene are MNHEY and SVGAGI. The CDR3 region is CASSYRAGTSGGTDTQYF. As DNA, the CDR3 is TGTGCCAGCAGTTATCGCGCCGGGACTAGCGGAGGCACAGATACGCAGTATTTT.

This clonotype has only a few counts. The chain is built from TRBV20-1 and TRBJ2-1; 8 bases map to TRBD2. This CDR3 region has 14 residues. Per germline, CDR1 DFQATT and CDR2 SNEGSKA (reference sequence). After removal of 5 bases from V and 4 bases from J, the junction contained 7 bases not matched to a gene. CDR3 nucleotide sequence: TGCAGTGCTGAGGGGGGACTAGGGTACAATGAGCAGTTCTTC. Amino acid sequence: CSAEGGLGYNEQFF.

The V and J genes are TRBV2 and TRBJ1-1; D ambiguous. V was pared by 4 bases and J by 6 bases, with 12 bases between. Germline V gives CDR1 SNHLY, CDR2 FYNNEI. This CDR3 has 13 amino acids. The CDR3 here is CASSGAQTAEAFF. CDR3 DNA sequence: TGTGCCAGCAGTGGAGCCCAGACCGCTGAAGCTTTCTTT. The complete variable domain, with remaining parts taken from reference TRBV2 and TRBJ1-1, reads EPEVTQTPSHQVTQMGQEVILRCVPISNHLYFYWYRQILGQKVEFLVSFYNNEISEKSEIFDDQFSVERPDGSNFTLKIRSTKLEDSAMYFCASSGAQTAEAFFGQGTRLTVV.

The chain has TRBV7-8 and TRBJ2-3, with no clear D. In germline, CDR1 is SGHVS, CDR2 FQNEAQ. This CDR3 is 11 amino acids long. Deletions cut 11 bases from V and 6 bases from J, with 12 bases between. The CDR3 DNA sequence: TGTGCCGAAGGAGCATTGGATACGCAGTATTTT. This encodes CAEGALDTQYF.

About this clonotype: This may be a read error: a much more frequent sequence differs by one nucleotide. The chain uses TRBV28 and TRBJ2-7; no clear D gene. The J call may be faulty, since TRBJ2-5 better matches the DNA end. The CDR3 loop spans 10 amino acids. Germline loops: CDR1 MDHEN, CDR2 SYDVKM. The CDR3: CASFSGTQYF. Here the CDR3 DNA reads TGTGCCAGCTTCTCCGGGACCCAGTACTTC.

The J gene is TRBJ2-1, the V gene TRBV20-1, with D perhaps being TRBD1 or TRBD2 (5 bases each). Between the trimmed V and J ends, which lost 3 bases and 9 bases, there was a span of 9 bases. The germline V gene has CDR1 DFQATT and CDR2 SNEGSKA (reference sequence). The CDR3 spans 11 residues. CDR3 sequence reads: CSASIGTEQFF. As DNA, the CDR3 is TGCAGTGCTAGTATAGGGACTGAGCAGTTCTTC.

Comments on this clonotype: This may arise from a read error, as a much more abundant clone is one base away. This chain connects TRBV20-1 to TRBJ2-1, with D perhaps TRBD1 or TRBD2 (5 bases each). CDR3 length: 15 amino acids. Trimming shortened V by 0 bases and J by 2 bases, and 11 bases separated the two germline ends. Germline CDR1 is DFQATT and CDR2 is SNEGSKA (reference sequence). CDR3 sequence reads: CSARDLGEPYNEQFF. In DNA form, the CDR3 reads TGCAGTGCTAGAGATCTGGGGGAGCCCTACAATGAGCAGTTCTTC.

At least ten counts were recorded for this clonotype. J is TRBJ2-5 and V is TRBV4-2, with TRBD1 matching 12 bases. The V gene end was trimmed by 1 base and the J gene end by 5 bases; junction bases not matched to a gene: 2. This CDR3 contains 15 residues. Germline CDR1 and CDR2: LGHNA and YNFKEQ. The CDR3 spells CASSQGGQGAETQYF. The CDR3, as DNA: TGTGCCAGCAGCCAAGGGGGACAGGGGGCCGAGACCCAGTACTTC.

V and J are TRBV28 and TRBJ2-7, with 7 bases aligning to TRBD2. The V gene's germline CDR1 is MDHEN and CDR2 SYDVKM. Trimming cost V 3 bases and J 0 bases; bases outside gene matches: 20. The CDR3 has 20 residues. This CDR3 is CASSFPPPWEGRKSSYEQYF. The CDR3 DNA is TGTGCCAGCAGTTTTCCCCCGCCCTGGGAGGGCCGAAAAAGCTCCTACGAGCAGTACTTC.

The CDR3 nucleotides are TGTGCCAGCAGTGAAACAAGCGAGCAGTACTTC. Protein product: CASSETSEQYF. V is TRBV2 and J is TRBJ2-7; D gene unclear. V was cut by 2 bases and J by 6 bases, with 5 bases left in between. The germline V gene has CDR1 SNHLY and CDR2 FYNNEI. The CDR3 runs to 11 residues.

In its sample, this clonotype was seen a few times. CDR3 amino acids: CASSNASGSYEQYF. The CDR3 nucleotides read TGTGCCAGCAGCAATGCCAGCGGCTCCTACGAGCAGTACTTC. The rearrangement links TRBV21-1 to TRBJ2-7. TRBV21-1 is described as a pseudogene. This CDR3 is 14 amino acids long.

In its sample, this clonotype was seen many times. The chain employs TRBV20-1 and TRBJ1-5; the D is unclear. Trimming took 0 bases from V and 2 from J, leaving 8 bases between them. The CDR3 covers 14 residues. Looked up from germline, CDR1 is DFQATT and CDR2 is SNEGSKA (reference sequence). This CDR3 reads CSARDGKGNQPQHF. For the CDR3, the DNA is TGCAGTGCTAGAGATGGGAAGGGCAATCAGCCCCAGCATTTT.

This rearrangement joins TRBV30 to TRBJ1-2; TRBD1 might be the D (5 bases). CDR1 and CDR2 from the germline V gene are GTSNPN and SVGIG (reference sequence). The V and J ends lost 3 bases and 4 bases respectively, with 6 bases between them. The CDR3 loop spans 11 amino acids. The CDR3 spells CAWSGTYGYTF. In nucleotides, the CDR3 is TGTGCCTGGAGCGGGACCTATGGCTACACCTTC.

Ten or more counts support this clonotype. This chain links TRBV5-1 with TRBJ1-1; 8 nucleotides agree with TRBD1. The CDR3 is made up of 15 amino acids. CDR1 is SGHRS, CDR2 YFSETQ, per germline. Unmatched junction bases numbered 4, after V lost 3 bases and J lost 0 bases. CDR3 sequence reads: CASSSDRGMNTEAFF. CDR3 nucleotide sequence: TGCGCCAGCAGCTCTGACAGGGGCATGAACACTGAAGCTTTCTTT.